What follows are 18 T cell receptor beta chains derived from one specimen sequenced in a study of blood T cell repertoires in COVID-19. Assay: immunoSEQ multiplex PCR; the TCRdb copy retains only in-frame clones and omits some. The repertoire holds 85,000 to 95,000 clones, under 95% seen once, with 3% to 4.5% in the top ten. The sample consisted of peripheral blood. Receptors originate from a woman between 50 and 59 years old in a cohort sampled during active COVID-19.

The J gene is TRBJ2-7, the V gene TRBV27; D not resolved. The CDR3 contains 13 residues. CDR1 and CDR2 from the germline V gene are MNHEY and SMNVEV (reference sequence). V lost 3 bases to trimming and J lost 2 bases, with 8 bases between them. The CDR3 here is CASSFGPPYEQYF. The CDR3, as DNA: TGTGCCAGCAGTTTTGGGCCCCCCTACGAGCAGTACTTC.

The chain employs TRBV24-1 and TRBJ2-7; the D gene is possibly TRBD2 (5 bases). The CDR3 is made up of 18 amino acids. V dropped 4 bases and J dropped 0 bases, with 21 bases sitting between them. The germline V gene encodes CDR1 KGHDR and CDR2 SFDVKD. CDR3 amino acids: CATSDPGPEGPDSYEQYF. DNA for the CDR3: TGTGCCACCAGTGACCCCGGACCCGAGGGCCCTGACTCCTACGAGCAGTACTTC.

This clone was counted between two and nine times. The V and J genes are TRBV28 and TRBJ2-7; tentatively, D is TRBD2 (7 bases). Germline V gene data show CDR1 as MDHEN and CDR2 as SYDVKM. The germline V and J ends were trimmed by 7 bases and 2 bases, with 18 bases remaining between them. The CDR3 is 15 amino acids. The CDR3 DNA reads TGTGCCAGCACCACCCCCTCGGGGGGCCCCTACGAGCAGTACTTC. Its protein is CASTTPSGGPYEQYF.

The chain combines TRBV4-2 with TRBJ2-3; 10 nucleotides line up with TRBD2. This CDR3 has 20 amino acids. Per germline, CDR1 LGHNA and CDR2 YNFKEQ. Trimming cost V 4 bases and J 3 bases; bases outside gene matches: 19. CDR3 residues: CASSPSLRSGRSQLTDTQYF. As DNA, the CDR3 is TGTGCCAGCAGCCCCAGCCTCCGTAGCGGGAGGTCCCAACTAACAGATACGCAGTATTTT.

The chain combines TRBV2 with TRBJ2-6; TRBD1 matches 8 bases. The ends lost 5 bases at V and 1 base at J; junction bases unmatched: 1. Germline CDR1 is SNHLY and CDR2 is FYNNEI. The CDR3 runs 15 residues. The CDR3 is CASSRTGSGANVLTF. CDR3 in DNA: TGTGCCAGCAGTCGGACAGGGTCTGGGGCCAACGTCCTGACTTTC.

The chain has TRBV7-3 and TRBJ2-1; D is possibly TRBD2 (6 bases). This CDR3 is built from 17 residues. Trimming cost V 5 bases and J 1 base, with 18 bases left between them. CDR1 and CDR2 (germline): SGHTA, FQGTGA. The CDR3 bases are TGTGCCAGCAGCCAGGGTTTTGAGCGGGTATCCTACAATGAGCAGTTCTTC. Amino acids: CASSQGFERVSYNEQFF.

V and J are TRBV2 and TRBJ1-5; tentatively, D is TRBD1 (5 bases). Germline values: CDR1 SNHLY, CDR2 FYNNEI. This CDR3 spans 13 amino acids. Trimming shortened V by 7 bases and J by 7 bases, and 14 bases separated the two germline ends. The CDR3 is CASIQGVGQPQHF. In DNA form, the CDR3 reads TGTGCCAGCATCCAGGGTGTCGGCCAGCCCCAGCATTTT.

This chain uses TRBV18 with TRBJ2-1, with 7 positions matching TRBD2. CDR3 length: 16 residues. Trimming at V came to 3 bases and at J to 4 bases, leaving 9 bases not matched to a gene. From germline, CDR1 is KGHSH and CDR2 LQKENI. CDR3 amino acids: CASSPPGGWGYNEQFF. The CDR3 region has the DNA TGTGCCAGCTCACCCCCGGGGGGTTGGGGGTACAATGAGCAGTTCTTC.

In nucleotides, the CDR3 is TGTGCCAGCGCAGGGATTGGAAACACCATATATTTT. Its translation is CASAGIGNTIYF. The rearrangement links TRBV2 to TRBJ1-3; tentative D call: TRBD1 (5 bases). Trimming took 8 bases from V and 3 from J, leaving 8 bases between them. The germline gives CDR1 SNHLY, CDR2 FYNNEI. The CDR3 is 12 residues long.

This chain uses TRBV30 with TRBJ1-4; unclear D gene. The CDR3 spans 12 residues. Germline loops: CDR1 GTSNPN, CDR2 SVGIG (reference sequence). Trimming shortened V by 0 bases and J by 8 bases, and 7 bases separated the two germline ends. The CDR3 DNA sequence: TGTGCCTGGAGTGTACTGCGAGAAAAACTGTTTTTT. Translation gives CAWSVLREKLFF.

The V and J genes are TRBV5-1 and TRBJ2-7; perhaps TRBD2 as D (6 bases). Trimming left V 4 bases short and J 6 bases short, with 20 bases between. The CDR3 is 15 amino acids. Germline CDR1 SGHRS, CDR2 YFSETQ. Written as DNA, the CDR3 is TGCGCCAGCAGCCTGGTCGGGGGAGTCGGGAGCGAGCAGTACTTC. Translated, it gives CASSLVGGVGSEQYF.

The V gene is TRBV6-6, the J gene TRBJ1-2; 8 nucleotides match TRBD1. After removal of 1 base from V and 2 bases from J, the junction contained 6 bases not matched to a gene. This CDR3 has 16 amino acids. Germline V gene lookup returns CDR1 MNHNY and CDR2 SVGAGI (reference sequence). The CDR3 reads CASSYLRQGINYGYTF. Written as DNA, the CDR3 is TGTGCCAGCAGTTACTTAAGACAGGGGATCAACTATGGCTACACCTTC.

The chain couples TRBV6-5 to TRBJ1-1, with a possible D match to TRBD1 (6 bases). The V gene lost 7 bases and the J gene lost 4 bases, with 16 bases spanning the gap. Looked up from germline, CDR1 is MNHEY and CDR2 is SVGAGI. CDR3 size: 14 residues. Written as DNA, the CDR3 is TGTGCCAGCACCAAGGGGGGGGGAGGCACTGAAGCTTTCTTT. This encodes CASTKGGGGTEAFF.

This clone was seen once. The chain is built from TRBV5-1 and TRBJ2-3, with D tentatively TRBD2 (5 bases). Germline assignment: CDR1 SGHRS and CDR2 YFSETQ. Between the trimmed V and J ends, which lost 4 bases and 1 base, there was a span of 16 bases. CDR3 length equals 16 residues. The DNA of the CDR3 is TGCGCCAGCAGCCTGGGCCGAACCGGGGGCACAGATACGCAGTATTTT. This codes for CASSLGRTGGTDTQYF.

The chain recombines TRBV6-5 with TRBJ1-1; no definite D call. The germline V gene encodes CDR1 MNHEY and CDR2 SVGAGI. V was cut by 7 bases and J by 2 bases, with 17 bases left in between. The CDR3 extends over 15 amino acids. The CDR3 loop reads CASTPVEGVNTEAFF. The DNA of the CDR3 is TGTGCCAGCACTCCCGTAGAAGGAGTAAACACTGAAGCTTTCTTT.

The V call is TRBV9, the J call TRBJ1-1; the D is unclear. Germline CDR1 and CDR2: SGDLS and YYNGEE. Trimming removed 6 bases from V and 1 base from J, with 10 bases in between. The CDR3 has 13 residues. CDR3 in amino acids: CASNGGRNTEAFF. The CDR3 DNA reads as TGTGCCAGCAATGGTGGGCGGAACACTGAAGCTTTCTTT.

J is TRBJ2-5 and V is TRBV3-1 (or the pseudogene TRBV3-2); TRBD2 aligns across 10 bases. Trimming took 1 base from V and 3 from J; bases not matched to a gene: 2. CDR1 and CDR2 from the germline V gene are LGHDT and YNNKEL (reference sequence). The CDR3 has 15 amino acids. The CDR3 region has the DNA TGTGCCAGCAGCCAAGGGACTAGCGGAAAAGAGACCCAGTACTTC. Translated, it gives CASSQGTSGKETQYF.

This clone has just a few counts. This CDR3 is CSVEDRPRGYNEQFF. The CDR3 DNA reads as TGCAGCGTTGAGGATCGTCCTAGGGGGTACAATGAGCAGTTCTTC. This chain joins TRBV29-1 and TRBJ2-1, with a possible D match to TRBD1 (6 bases). CDR3 length equals 15 residues. The germline gives CDR1 SQVTM, CDR2 ANQGSEA. V was cut by 3 bases and J by 4 bases, with 16 bases left in between.